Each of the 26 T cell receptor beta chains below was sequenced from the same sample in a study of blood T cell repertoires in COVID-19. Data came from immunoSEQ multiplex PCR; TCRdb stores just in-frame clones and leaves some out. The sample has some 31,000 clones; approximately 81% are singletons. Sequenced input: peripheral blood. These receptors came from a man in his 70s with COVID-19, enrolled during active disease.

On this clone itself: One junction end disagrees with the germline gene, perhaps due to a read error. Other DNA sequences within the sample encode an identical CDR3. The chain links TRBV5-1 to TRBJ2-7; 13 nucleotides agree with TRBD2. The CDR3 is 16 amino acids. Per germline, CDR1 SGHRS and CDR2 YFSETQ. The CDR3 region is CASSLEGLAGSYEQYF. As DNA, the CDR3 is TGCGCCAGCAGCTTGGAGGGACTAGCGGGATCCTACGAGCAGTACTTT.

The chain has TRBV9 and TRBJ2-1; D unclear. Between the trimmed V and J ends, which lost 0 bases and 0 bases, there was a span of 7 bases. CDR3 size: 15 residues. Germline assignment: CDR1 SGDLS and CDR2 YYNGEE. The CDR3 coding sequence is TGTGCCAGCAGCGTAGGACCTAGCTCCTACAATGAGCAGTTCTTC. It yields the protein CASSVGPSSYNEQFF.

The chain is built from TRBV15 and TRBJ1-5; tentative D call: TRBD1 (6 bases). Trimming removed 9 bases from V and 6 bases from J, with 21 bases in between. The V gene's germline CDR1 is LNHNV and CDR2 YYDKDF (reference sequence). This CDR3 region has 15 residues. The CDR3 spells CATRQQGALGQPQHF. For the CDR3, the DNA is TGTGCCACTAGACAACAGGGAGCCTTAGGTCAGCCCCAGCATTTT.

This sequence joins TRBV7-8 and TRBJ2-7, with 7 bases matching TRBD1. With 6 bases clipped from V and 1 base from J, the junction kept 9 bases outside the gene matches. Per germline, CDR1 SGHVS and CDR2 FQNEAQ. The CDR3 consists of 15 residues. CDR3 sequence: CASSPRDRGSYEQYF. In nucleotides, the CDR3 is TGTGCCAGCAGTCCCCGGGACAGAGGGTCCTACGAGCAGTACTTC.

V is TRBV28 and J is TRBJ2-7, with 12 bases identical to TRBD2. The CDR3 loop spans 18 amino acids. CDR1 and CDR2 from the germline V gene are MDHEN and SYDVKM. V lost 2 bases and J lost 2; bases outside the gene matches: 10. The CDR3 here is CASSLPLSRLAGAYEQYF. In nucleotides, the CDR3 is TGTGCCAGCAGTTTACCCTTATCCAGACTAGCGGGAGCCTACGAGCAGTACTTC. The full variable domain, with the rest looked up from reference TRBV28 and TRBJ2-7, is DVKVTQSSRYLVKRTGEKVFLECVQDMDHENMFWYRQDPGLGLRLIYFSYDVKMKEKGDIPEGYSVSREKKERFSLILESASTNQTSMYLCASSLPLSRLAGAYEQYFGPGTRLTVT.

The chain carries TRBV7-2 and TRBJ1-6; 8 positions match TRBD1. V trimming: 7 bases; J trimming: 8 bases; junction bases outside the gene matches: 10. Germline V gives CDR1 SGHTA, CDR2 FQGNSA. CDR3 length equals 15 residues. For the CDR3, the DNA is TGTGCCAGCATCTGGGGGGGACAGGACTATTCACCCCTCCACTTT. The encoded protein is CASIWGGQDYSPLHF.

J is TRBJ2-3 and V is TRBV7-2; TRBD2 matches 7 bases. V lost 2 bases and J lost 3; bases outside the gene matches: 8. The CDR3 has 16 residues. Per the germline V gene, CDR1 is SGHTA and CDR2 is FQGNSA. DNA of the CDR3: TGTGCCAGCAGCTTAAGGCGGGTAGCGGGTACAGATACGCAGTATTTT. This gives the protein CASSLRRVAGTDTQYF.

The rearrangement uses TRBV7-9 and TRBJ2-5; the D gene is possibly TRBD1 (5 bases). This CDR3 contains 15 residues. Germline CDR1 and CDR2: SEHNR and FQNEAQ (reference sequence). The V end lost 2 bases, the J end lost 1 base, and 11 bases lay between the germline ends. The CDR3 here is CASSLRSQGQETQYF. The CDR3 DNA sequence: TGTGCCAGCAGCTTACGGTCGCAGGGCCAAGAGACCCAGTACTTC.

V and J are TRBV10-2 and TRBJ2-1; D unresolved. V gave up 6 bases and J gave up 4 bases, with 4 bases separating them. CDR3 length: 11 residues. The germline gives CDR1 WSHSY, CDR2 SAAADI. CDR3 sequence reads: CASSGYNEQFF. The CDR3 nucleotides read TGCGCCAGCAGCGGGTACAATGAGCAGTTCTTC.

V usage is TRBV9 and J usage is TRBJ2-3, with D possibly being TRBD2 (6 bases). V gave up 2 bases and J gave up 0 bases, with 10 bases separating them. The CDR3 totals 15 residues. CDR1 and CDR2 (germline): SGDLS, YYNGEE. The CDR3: CASSVRSGSTDTQYF. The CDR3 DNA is TGTGCCAGCAGCGTGAGGAGCGGGAGCACAGATACGCAGTATTTT.

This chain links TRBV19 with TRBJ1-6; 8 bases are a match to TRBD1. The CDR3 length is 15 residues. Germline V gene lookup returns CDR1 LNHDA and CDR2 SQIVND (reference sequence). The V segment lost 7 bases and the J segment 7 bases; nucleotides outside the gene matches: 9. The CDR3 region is CASTLQGDMNSPLHF. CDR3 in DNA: TGTGCCAGTACCCTACAGGGGGATATGAATTCACCCCTCCACTTT. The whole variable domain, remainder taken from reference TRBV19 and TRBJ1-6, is DGGITQSPKYLFRKEGQNVTLSCEQNLNHDAMYWYRQDPGQGLRLIYYSQIVNDFQKGDIAEGYSVSREKKESFPLTVTSAQKNPTAFYLCASTLQGDMNSPLHFGNGTRLTVT.

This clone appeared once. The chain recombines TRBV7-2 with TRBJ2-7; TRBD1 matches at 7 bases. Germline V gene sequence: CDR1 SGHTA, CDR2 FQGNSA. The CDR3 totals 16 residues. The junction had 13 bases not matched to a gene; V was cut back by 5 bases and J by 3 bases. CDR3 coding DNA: TGTGCCAGCAGCCTACTTGGACAGGTCCCCATCTACGAGCAGTACTTC. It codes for CASSLLGQVPIYEQYF.

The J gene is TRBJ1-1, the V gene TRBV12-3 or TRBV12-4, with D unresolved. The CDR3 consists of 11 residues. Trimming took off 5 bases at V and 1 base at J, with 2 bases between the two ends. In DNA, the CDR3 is TGTGCCAGCAGTCAGAACACTGAAGCTTTCTTT. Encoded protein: CASSQNTEAFF.

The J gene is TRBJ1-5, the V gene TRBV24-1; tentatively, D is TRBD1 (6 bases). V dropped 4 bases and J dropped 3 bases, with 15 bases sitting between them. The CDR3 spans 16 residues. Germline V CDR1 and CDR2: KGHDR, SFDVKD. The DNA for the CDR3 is TGTGCCACCAGTGACGGACAGCTTTATAACAATCAGCCCCAGCATTTT. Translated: CATSDGQLYNNQPQHF.

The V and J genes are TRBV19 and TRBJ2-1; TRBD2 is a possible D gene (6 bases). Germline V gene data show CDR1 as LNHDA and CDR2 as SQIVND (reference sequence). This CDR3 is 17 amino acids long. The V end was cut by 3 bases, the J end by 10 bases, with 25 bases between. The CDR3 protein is CASSIERLASSKGEQFF. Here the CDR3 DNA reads TGTGCCAGTAGTATTGAGCGGCTAGCGAGTTCCAAGGGGGAGCAGTTCTTC.

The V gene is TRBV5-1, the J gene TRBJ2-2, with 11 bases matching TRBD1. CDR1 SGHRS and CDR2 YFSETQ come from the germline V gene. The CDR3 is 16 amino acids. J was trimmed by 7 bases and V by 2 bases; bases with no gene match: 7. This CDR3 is CASSFGQGARIGELFF. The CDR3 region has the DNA TGCGCCAGCAGCTTCGGACAGGGGGCGAGGATCGGGGAGCTGTTTTTT.

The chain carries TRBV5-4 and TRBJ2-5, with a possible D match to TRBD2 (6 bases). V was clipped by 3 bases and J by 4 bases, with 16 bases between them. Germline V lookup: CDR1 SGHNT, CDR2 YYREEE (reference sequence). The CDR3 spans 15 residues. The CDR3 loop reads CASSSPGDRGETQYF. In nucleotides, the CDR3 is TGTGCCAGCAGCTCCCCGGGGGATCGGGGAGAGACCCAGTACTTC.

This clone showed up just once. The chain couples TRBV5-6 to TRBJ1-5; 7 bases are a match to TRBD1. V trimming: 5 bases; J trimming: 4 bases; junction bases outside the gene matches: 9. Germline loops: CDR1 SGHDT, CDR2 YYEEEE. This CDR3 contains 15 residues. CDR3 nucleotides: TGTGCCAGCAGACAGGGGATATGGGGTAATCAGCCCCAGCATTTT. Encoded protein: CASRQGIWGNQPQHF.

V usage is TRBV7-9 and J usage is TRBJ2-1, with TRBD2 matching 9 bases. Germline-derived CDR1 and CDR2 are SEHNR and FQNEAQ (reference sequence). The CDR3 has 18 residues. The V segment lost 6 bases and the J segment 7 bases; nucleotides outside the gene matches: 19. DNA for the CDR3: TGTGCCAGCAGTCAACGAGTCGGAGGCACTAGCGGGTGGAATGAGCAGTTCTTC. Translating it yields CASSQRVGGTSGWNEQFF.

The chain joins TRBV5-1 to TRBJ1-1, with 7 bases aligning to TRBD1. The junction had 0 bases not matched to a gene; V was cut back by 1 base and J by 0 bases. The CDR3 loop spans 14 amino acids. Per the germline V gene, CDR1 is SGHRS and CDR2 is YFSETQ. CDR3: CASSLQGVNTEAFF. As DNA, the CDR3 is TGCGCCAGCAGCTTGCAGGGGGTGAACACTGAAGCTTTCTTT.

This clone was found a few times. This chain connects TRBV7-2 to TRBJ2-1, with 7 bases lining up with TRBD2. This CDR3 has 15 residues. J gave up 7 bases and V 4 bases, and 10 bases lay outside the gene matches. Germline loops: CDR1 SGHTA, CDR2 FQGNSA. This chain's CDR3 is CASSSSAGVYNEQFF. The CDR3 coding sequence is TGTGCCAGCAGCTCTAGTGCGGGAGTGTATAATGAGCAGTTCTTC.

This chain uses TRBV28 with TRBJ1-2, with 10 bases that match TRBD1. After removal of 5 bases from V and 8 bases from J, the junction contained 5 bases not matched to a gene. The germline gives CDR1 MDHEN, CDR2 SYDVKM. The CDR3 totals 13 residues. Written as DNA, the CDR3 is TGTGCCAGCAGTACCGGGACAGGGGTCGGCTACACCTTC. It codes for CASSTGTGVGYTF.

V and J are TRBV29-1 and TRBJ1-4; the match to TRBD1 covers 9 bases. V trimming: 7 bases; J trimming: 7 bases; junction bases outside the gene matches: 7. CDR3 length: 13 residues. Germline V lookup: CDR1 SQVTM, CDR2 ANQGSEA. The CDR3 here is CSALTGGGEKLFF. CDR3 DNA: TGCAGCGCGCTTACAGGGGGCGGTGAAAAACTGTTTTTT.

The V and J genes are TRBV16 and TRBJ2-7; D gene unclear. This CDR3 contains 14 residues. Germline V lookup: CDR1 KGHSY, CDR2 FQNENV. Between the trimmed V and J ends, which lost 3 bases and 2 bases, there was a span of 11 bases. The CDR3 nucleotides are TGTGCCAGCAGCCACCCTAGAGTGGCCTACGAGCAGTACTTC. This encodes CASSHPRVAYEQYF.

The CDR3 region is CANTGGTNTEAFF. In nucleotides, the CDR3 is TGTGCCAACACAGGGGGGACAAACACTGAAGCTTTCTTT. This chain links TRBV6-5 with TRBJ1-1; 8 bases map to TRBD1. The length of the CDR3 is 13 residues. Germline V gene lookup returns CDR1 MNHEY and CDR2 SVGAGI. Trimming cost V 10 bases and J 2 bases; bases outside gene matches: 6.

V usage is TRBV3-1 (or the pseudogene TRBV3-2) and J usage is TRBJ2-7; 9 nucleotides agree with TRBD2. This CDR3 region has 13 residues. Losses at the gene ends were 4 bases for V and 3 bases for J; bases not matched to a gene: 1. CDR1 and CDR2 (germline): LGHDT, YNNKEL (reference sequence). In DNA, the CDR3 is TGTGCCAGCAGCCCACTAGCGGGCTACGAGCAGTACTTC. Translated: CASSPLAGYEQYF.